This T cell receptor (beta chain) was sequenced for a study of T cell responses to AZD1222 COVID-19 vaccine. The repertoire was sequenced with immunoSEQ multiplex PCR; TCRdb's copy has only in-frame clones and lacks some. The sample records over 120,000 clones, roughly nine tenths being singletons. The ends were cut back, 7 bases at V and 2 bases at J, with 15 bases in the middle. Looked up from germline, CDR1 is ENHRY and CDR2 is SYGVKD. CDR3 length: 14 residues. The V and J genes are TRBV10-3 and TRBJ2-7; maybe TRBD2 (5 bases). The specimen comprised peripheral blood, sampled 28 days after the second AZD1222 dose. This TCR was sampled from an adult who received the AZD1222 COVID-19 vaccine. The CDR3 here is CAITGSPGTYEQYF. CDR3 coding DNA: TGTGCCATCACGGGCAGCCCCGGGACCTACGAGCAGTACTTC.